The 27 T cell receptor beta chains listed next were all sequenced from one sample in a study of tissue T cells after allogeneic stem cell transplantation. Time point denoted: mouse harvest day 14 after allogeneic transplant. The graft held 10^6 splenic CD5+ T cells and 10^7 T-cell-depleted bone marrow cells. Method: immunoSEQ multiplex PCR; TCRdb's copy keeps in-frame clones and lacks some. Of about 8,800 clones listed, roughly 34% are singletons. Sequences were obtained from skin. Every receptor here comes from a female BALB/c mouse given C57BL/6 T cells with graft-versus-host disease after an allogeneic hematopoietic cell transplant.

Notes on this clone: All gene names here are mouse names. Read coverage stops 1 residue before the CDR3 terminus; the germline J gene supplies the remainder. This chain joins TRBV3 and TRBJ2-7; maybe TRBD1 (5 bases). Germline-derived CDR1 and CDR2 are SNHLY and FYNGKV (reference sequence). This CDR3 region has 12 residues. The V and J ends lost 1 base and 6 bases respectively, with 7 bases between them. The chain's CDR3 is CASSLVRAEQYF. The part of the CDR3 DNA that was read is TGTGCCAGCAGCTTAGTCAGGGCTGAACAGTAC.

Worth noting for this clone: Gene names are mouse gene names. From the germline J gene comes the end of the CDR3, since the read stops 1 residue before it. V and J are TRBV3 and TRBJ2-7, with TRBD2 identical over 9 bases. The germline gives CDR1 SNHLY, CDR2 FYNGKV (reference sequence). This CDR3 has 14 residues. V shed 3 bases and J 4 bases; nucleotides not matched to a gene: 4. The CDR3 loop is CASSFPGGVYEQYF. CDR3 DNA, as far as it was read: TGTGCCAGCAGCTTCCCTGGGGGGGTTTATGAACAGTAC.

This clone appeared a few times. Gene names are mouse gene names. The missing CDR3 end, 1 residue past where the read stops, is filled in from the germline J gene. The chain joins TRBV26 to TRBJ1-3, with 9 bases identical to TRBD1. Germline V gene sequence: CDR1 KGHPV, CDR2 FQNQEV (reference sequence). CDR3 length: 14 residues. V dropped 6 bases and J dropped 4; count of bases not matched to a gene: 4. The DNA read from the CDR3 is TGTGCCAGCAGCCCGACAGGGGGAGGAAATACGCTCTAT. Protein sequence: CASSPTGGGNTLY. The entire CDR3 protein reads CASSPTGGGNTLYF.

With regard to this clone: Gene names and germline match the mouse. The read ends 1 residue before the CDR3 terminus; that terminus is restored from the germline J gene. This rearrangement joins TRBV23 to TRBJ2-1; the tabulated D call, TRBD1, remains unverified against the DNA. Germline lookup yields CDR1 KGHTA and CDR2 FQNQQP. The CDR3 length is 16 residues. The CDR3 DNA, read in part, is TGCTCCAGCAGTCAACGGGACAGGGGGCAGGGGGCTGAGCAGTTC. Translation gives CSSSQRDRGQGAEQF. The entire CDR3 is CSSSQRDRGQGAEQFF.

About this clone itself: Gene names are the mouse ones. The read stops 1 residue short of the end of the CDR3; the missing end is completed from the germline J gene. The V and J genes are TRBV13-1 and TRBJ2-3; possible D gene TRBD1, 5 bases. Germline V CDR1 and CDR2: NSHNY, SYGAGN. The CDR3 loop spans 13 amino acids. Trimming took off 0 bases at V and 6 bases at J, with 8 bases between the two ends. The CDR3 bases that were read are TGTGCCAGCAGTGATGGCAGGGTGGAAACGCTGTAT. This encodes CASSDGRVETLY. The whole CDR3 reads CASSDGRVETLYF.

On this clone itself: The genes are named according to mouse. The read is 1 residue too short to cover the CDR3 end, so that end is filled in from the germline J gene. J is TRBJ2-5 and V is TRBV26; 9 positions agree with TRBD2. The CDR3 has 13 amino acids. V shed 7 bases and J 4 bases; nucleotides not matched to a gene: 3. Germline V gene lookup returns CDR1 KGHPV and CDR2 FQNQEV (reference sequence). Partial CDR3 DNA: TGTGCCAGCACGCGACTGGGGGAAGACACCCAGTAC. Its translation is CASTRLGEDTQY. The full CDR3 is CASTRLGEDTQYF.

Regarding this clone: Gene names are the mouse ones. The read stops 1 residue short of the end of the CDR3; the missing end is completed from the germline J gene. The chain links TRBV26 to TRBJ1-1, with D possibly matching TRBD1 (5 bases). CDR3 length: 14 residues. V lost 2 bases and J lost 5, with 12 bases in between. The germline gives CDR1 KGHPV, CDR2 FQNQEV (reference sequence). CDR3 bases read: TGTGCCAGCAGTCTGCCAGGGAAAGGGACAGAAGTCTTC. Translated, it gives CASSLPGKGTEVF. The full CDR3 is CASSLPGKGTEVFF.

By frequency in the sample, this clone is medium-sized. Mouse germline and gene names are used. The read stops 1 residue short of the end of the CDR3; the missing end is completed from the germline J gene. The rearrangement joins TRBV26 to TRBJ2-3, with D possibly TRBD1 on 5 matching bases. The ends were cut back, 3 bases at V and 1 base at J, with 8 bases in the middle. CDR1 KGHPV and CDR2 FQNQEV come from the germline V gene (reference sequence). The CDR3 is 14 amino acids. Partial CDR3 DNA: TGTGCCAGCAGTCTCCAGGGAGGTGCAGAAACGCTGTAT. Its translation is CASSLQGGAETLY. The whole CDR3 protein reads CASSLQGGAETLYF.

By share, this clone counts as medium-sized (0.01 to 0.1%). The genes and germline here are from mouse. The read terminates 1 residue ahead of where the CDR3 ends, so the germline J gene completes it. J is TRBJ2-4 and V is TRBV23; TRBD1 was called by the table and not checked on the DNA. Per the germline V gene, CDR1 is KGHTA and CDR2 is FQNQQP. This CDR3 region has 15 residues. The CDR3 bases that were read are TGCTCCAGCAGTCACCAGGGGGCTAGTCAAAACACCTTGTAC. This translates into CSSSHQGASQNTLY. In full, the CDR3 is CSSSHQGASQNTLYF. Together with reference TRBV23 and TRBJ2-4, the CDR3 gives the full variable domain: DAAVTQKPRYLIKMKGQEAEMKCIPEKGHTAVFWYQQKQSKELKFLIYFQNQQPLDQIDMVKERFSAVCPSSSLCSLGIRTCEAEDSALYLCSSSHQGASQNTLYFGAGTRLSVL.

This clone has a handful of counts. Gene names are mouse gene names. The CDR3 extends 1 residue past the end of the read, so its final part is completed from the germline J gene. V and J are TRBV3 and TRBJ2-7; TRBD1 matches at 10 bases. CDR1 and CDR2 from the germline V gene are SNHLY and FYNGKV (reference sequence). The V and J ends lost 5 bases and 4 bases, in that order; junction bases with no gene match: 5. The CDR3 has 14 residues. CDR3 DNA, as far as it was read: TGTGCCAGCAGCCGGGGGGACAGGGGTTATGAACAGTAC. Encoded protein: CASSRGDRGYEQY. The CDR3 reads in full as CASSRGDRGYEQYF. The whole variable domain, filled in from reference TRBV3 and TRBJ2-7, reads GPKVLQIPSHQIIDMGQMVTLNCDPVSNHLYFYWYKQILGQQMEFLVNFYNGKVMEKSKLFKDQFSVERPDGSYFTLKIQPTALEDSAVYFCASSRGDRGYEQYFGPGTRLTVL.

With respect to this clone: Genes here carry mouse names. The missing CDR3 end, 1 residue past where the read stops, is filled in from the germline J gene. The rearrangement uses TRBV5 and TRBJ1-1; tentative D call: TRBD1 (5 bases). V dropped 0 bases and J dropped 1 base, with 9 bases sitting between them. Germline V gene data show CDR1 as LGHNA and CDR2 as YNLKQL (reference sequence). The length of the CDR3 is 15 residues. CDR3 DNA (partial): TGTGCCAGCAGCCAAGATTCAGGGAGGAACACAGAAGTCTTC. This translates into CASSQDSGRNTEVF. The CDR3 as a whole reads CASSQDSGRNTEVFF.

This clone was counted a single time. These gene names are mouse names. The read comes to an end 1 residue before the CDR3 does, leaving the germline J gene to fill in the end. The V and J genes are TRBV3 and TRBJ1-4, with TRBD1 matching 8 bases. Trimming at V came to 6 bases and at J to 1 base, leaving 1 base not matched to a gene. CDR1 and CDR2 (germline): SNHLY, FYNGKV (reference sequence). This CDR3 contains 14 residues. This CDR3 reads CASRTGGSNERLFF. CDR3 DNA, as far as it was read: TGTGCCAGCAGAACAGGGGGTTCCAACGAAAGATTATTT.

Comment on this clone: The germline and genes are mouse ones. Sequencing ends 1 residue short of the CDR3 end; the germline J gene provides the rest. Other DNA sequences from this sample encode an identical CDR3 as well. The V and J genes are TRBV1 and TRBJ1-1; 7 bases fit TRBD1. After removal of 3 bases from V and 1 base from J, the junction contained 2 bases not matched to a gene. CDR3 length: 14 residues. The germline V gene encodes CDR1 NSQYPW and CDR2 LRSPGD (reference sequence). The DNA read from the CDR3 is TGCACCTGCAGTGCCCGGGACAGAAACACAGAAGTCTTC. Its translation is CTCSARDRNTEVF. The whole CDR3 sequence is CTCSARDRNTEVFF.

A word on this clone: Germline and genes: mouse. The CDR3 loop reads CASSLSGTNSPLYF. CDR3 DNA, as far as it was read: TGTGCAAGCAGCTTATCTGGGACAAATTCGCCCCTCTAC. The chain couples TRBV16 to TRBJ1-6; D perhaps matches TRBD1 (6 bases). The CDR3 extends 1 residue past the end of the read, so its final part is completed from the germline J gene. TRBJ1-6 is recorded as an ORF, its role being uncertain. Trimming removed 2 bases from V and 7 bases from J, with 9 bases in between. CDR3 length: 14 residues. Germline CDR1 and CDR2: SGHSA and FRNQAP.

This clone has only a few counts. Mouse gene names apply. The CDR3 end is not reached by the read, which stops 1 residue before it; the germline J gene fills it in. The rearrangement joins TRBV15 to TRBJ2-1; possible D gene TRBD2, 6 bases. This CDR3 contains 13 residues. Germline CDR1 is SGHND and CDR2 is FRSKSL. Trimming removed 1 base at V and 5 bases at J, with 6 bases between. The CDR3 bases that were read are TGTGCCAGCAGTTTAGGGGGGGATGCTGAGCAGTTC. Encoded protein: CASSLGGDAEQF. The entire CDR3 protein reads CASSLGGDAEQFF.

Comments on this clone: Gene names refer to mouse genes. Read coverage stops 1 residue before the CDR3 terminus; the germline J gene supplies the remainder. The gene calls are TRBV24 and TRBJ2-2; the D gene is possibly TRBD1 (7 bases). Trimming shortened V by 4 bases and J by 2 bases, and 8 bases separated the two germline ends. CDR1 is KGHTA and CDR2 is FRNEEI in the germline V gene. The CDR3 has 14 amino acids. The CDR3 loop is CASSQGANTGQLYF. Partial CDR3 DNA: TGTGCCAGCAGTCAGGGGGCGAACACCGGGCAGCTCTAC.

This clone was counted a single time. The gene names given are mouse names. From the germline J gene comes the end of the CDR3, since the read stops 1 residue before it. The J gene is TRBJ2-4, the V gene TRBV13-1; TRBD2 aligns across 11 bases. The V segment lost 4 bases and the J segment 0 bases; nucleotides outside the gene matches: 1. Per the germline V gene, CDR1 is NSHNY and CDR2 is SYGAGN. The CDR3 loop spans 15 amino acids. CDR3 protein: CASSRTGGSQNTLYF. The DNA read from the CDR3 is TGTGCCAGCAGTCGGACTGGGGGGAGTCAAAACACCTTGTAC.

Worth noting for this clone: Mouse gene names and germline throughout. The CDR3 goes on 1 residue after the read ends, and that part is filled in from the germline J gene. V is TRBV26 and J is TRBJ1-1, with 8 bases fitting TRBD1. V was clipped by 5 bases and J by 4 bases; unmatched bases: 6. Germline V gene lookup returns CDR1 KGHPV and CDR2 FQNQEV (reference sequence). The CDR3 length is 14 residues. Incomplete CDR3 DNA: TGTGCCAGCAGTTTGGACAGGGTGGGCACAGAAGTCTTC. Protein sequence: CASSLDRVGTEVF. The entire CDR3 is CASSLDRVGTEVFF.

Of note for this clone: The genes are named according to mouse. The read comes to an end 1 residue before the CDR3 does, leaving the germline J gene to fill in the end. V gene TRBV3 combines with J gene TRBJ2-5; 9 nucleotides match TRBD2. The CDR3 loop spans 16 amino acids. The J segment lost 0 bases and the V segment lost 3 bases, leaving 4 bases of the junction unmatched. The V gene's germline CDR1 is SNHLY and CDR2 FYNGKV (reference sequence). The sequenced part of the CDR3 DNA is TGTGCCAGCAGCTTCCTGGGGGGGGGTAACCAAGACACCCAGTAC. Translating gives CASSFLGGGNQDTQY. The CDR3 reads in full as CASSFLGGGNQDTQYF.

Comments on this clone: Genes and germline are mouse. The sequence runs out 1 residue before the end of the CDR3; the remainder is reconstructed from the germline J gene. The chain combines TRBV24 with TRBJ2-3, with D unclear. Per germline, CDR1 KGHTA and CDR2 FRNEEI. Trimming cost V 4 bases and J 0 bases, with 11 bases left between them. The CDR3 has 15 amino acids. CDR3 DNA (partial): TGTGCCAGCAGTCCCCACAGAACTAGTGCAGAAACGCTGTAT. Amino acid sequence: CASSPHRTSAETLY. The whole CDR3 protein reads CASSPHRTSAETLYF.

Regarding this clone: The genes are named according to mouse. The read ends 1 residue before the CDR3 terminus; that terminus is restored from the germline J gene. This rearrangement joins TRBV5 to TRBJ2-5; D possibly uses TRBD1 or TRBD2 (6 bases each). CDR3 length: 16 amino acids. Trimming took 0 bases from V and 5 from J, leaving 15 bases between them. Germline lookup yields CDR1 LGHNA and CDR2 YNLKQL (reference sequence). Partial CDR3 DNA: TGTGCCAGCAGCCAAGATCCCAGGGAGGGGGGAGACACCCAGTAC. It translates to CASSQDPREGGDTQY. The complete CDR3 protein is CASSQDPREGGDTQYF.

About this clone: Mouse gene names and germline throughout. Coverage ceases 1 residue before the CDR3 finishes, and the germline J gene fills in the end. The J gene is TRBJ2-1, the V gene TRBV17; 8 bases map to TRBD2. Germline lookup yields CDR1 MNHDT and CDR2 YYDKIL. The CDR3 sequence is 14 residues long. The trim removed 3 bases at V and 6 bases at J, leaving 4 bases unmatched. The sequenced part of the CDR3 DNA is TGTGCTAGCAGTAGCTCTGGGGGGATTGCTGAGCAGTTC. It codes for CASSSSGGIAEQF. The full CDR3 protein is CASSSSGGIAEQFF.

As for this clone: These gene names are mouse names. CDR3 sequence reads: CASSLGTGPSYEQYF. Incomplete CDR3 DNA: TGTGCCAGCAGTCTCGGGACAGGTCCCTCCTATGAACAGTAC. The chain couples TRBV26 to TRBJ2-7; 8 bases agree with TRBD1. The sequence runs out 1 residue before the end of the CDR3; the remainder is reconstructed from the germline J gene. J was trimmed by 0 bases and V by 3 bases; bases with no gene match: 4. In germline, CDR1 is KGHPV, CDR2 FQNQEV (reference sequence). This CDR3 spans 15 amino acids.

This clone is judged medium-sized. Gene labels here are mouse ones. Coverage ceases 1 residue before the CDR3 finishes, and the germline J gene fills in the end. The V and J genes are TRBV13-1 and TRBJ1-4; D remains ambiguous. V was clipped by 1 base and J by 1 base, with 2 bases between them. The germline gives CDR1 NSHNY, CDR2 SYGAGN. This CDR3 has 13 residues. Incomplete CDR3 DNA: TGTGCCAGCAGTGATCCTTCCAACGAAAGATTATTT. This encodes CASSDPSNERLF. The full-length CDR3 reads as CASSDPSNERLFF.

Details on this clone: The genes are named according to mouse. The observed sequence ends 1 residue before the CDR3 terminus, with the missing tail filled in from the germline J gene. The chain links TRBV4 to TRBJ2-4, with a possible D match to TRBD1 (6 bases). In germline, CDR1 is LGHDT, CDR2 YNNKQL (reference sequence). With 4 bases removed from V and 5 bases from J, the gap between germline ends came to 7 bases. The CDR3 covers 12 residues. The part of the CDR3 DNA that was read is TGTGCCAGCAGCTTCAGGGGAAACACCTTGTAC. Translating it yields CASSFRGNTLY. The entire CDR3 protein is CASSFRGNTLYF.

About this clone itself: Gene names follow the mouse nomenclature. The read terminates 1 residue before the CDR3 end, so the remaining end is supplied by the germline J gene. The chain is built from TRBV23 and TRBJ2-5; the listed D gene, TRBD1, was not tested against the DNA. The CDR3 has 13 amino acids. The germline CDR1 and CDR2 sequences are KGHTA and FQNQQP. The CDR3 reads CSSSQVRQDTQYF. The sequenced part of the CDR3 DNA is TGCTCCAGCAGTCAAGTCAGACAAGACACCCAGTAC.

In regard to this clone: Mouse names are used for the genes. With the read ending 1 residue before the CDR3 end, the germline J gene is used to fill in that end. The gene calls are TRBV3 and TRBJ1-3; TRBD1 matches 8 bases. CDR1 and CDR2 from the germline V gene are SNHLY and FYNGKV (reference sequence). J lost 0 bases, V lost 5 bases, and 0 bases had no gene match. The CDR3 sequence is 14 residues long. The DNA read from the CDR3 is TGTGCCAGCAGCCAGGGGGCTTCTGGAAATACGCTCTAT. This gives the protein CASSQGASGNTLY. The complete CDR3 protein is CASSQGASGNTLYF.